The entry that follows covers one TCR beta chain sequence. This sample was taken from a study of PD-L1 blockade in urothelial cancer. About the study: Of prior chemotherapy regimens, patients had received between 0 and 3.

Synthetic templates analogous to TCR were spiked into all PCRs individually. Libraries were prepared by immunoSEQ multiplex PCR; TCRdb keeps only in-frame clonotypes and omits some of them. The table includes about 88,000 clones, 80% to 90% detected once. The time point: pretreatment peripheral blood. The cohort comprised individuals with locally advanced or metastatic urothelial carcinoma. Trimming stripped 1 base from V and 5 bases from J, with 11 bases between. CDR3 size: 14 residues. Germline CDR1 reads SGHRS; CDR2 reads YFSETQ. The chain couples TRBV5-1 to TRBJ2-3, with TRBD1 as a possible D gene (5 bases). The source was PBMCs, collected around atezolizumab (anti-PD-L1) treatment. The receptor was derived from a woman of 80 years or more with urothelial cancer. CDR3 loop: CASSLINDRDTQYF. The CDR3 nucleotides read TGCGCCAGCAGCTTGATAAATGACAGAGATACGCAGTATTTT.